This T cell receptor (beta chain) was profiled in a study of regulatory T cells in long-lasting Graves disease. Assembly of TCR beta libraries relied on iRepertoire HTBI primers together with Arm-PCR of CDR3 regions. In TCRdb, the multiplex PCR reads were re-called with MiXCR into one record per CDR3 protein. The repertoire holds 500,000 or so distinct CDR3 sequences, with about 15% as singletons. CDR1 is MNHEY and CDR2 is SVGEGT in the germline V gene. The CDR3 extends over 14 amino acids. Time point given: newly diagnosed GD, antithyroid drugs for less than 3 months. Making the TCR library involved RNA that had been extracted from PBMCs. The data were also submitted as part of a second study, on T cells in Graves' hyperthyroidism and ophthalmopathy.

Material: peripheral blood mononuclear cells (PBMCs), obtained at new diagnosis, from a patient treated with antithyroid drugs. The J gene is TRBJ2-7, the V gene TRBV6-2 or TRBV6-3; perhaps TRBD2 as D (5 bases). The receptor was derived from a woman aged 35 to 60 with Graves disease. The DNA of the CDR3 is TGTGCTTCGTCGTGGGCTAGCCGTTCCTACGAGCAGTACTTC. As protein: CASSWASRSYEQYF.